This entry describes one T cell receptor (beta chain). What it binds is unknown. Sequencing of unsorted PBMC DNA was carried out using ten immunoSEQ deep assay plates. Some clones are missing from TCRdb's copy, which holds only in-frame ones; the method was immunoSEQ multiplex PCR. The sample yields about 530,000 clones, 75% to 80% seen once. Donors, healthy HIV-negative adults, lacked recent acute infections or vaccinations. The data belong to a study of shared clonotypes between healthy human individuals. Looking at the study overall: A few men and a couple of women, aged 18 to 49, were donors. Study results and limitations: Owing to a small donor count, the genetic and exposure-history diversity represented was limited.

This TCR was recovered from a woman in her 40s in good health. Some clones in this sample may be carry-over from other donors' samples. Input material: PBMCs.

The CDR3 here is CASSNVQGLTEAFF. CDR3 sequence (DNA): TGTGCCAGTAGTAACGTACAGGGATTGACTGAAGCTTTCTTT. The chain employs TRBV19 and TRBJ1-1; the D gene is possibly TRBD1 (6 bases). CDR3 length: 14 residues. Germline V CDR1 and CDR2: LNHDA, SQIVND (reference sequence). V was trimmed by 4 bases and J by 5 bases, leaving 14 bases between them.